The clone carrying this T cell receptor beta chain was detected only once. This sample was included in a study of blood T cell repertoires in COVID-19. Study-level background: Some COVID-19 samples were acute and others convalescent; all came from the United States, Italy and Spain. In each case, the material was cDNA or gDNA derived from T cells, B-cell-depleted T cells, or PBMCs.

In the authors' methods: From reference gene primer amplification, estimates of nucleated cell counts were derived. Repertoires were generated with immunoSEQ multiplex PCR, while TCRdb's copy carries only in-frame clones and drops some. D and trimming come from the DNA, and the V and J calls and clone size come from that table. The profile shows 100,000 to 150,000 clones, 80% of them singletons. CDR1 LNHNV and CDR2 YYDKDF come from the germline V gene (reference sequence). The CDR3 consists of 17 residues. V was shortened by 0 bases and J by 3 bases, with 15 bases between the two germline ends. The genes are TRBV15 and TRBJ2-1, with unresolved D. This sequence was found in a man in his 70s with acute or convalescent COVID-19. Sample: peripheral blood. The CDR3 is CATSRDPPGGFYNEQFF. CDR3 DNA: TGTGCCACCAGCAGAGATCCCCCAGGTGGTTTCTACAATGAGCAGTTCTTC.